The sequence of this T cell receptor beta chain was determined in a study of shared clonotypes between healthy human individuals. Study details: A few men and two women, aged 18 to 49, were donors.

Concerning this clone: Its cognate antigen is unknown.

Notes on the study in general: Sequencing depth was a factor that was expected to affect clonotype sharing among donors.

Repertoires were generated with immunoSEQ multiplex PCR, while TCRdb's copy carries only in-frame clones and drops some. Here the sample spans approximately 2.3 million clones, over 90% being singletons. The sample taken for sequencing was naive CD4+ T cells from PBMCs. The subset was: CD45RA+ positively selected. The source of this sequence is a man aged 18 to 29 in good health. Some clones in this sample may be carry-over from other donors' samples.

The CDR3 reads CASSHIGLEGANVLTF. The CDR3 nucleotides read TGCGCCAGCAGCCACATAGGCCTGGAGGGGGCCAACGTCCTGACTTTC. The chain has TRBV4-3 and TRBJ2-6; D unresolved. The CDR3 sequence is 16 residues long. Per the germline V gene, CDR1 is LGHNA and CDR2 is YSLEER. The V and J ends lost 3 bases and 4 bases respectively, with 13 bases between them.